The 21 T cell receptor beta chains in this list originate from one sample, sequenced in a study of shared clonotypes between healthy human individuals. TCRdb keeps only in-frame clones here, not all; method: immunoSEQ multiplex PCR. The sample lists roughly 890,000 clones; about 92% were seen once. CD8 cells regarded as naive lacked CD45RO, were positively chosen for CCR7, and omitted terminally differentiated effector memory CD45RA+ cells. Specimen: naive CD8+ T cells sorted from blood. All receptors come from a man aged 25-45 years in good health.

The chain joins TRBV28 to TRBJ2-2; 8 bases are a match to TRBD2. The CDR3 extends over 15 amino acids. Unmatched junction bases numbered 9, after V lost 6 bases and J lost 6 bases. Germline values: CDR1 MDHEN, CDR2 SYDVKM. CDR3 loop: CASRRRAGAPGELFF. In nucleotides, the CDR3 is TGTGCCAGCAGACGGAGAGCGGGAGCACCCGGGGAGCTGTTTTTT.

V usage is TRBV28 and J usage is TRBJ2-3; TRBD1 agrees at 9 bases. The germline V gene encodes CDR1 MDHEN and CDR2 SYDVKM. The CDR3 sequence is 15 residues long. The junction had 6 bases not matched to a gene; V was cut back by 5 bases and J by 3 bases. The CDR3 DNA reads TGTGCCAGCAGTGGCGGGACAGGGAGAACAGATACGCAGTATTTT. Its translation is CASSGGTGRTDTQYF.

V usage is TRBV28 and J usage is TRBJ1-4; the D is unclear. Trimming shortened V by 6 bases and J by 12 bases, and 11 bases separated the two germline ends. The CDR3 totals 11 residues. The germline V gene encodes CDR1 MDHEN and CDR2 SYDVKM. Here the CDR3 reads CASSPPGELFF. The DNA for the CDR3 is TGTGCCAGCAGCCCCCCTGGTGAACTGTTTTTT.

This chain uses TRBV28 with TRBJ2-1, with 8 bases matching TRBD2. Trimming took 4 bases from V and 2 from J; bases not matched to a gene: 7. CDR1 is MDHEN and CDR2 is SYDVKM in the germline V gene. CDR3 length: 16 amino acids. The CDR3 DNA reads TGTGCCAGCAGTTCTTTAGCGGGAACCACCTACAATGAGCAGTTCTTC. Protein: CASSSLAGTTYNEQFF.

CDR3 coding DNA: TGTGCCAGCAGCTTAGTCGGGGGGCGGATTTCGAACACCGGGGAGCTGTTTTTT. Translating gives CASSLVGGRISNTGELFF. The V and J genes are TRBV11-3 and TRBJ2-2, with D possibly matching TRBD2 (7 bases). Germline V CDR1 and CDR2: SGHNT, YENEEA. The CDR3 consists of 18 residues. The germline V and J ends were trimmed by 1 base and 0 bases, with 15 bases remaining between them.

This clone was seen once. This rearrangement joins TRBV7-9 to TRBJ2-5; TRBD2 matches 11 bases. Germline V gene sequence: CDR1 SEHNR, CDR2 FQNEAQ (reference sequence). V shed 4 bases, J shed 2 bases, and the junction held 3 bases outside the gene matches. The length of the CDR3 is 15 residues. CDR3 DNA: TGTGCCAGCAGCTCCAGACTAGCGGGACAAGAGACCCAGTACTTC. Protein: CASSSRLAGQETQYF.

Remarks on this clone: A read error is possible here, since a much larger clone lies one base away. Other DNA variants within this sample encode the same CDR3. The CDR3 DNA follows: TGTGCCAGCAGTTTTCTAGCGGGAGGCACAGATACGCAGTATTTT. Its translation: CASSFLAGGTDTQYF. This chain connects TRBV28 to TRBJ2-3; 10 nucleotides align to TRBD2. The germline CDR1 and CDR2 sequences are MDHEN and SYDVKM. CDR3 length: 15 amino acids. V gave up 3 bases and J gave up 1 base; unmatched junction bases: 1.

This chain joins TRBV14 and TRBJ2-5, with TRBD2 identical over 10 bases. Germline V lookup: CDR1 SGHDN, CDR2 FVKESK. CDR3 length equals 18 residues. With 3 bases clipped from V and 5 bases from J, the junction kept 15 bases outside the gene matches. CDR3 nucleotide sequence: TGTGCCAGCAGCCATTCCGTGGGGCTAGCGGGAGAGTACGAGACCCAGTACTTC. This codes for CASSHSVGLAGEYETQYF.

This chain joins TRBV4-3 and TRBJ2-7; 9 nucleotides agree with TRBD2. Germline assignment: CDR1 LGHNA and CDR2 YSLEER. Unmatched junction bases numbered 10, after V lost 0 bases and J lost 1 base. The CDR3 extends over 18 amino acids. The chain's CDR3 is CASSQDNLAGLFSYEQYF. The CDR3 DNA is TGCGCCAGCAGCCAAGATAACCTAGCGGGACTGTTTTCCTACGAGCAGTACTTC.

The rearrangement links TRBV13 to TRBJ2-7; 7 positions match TRBD1. V lost 1 base and J lost 6; bases outside the gene matches: 9. Germline-derived CDR1 and CDR2 are PRHDT and FYEKMQ (reference sequence). The CDR3 consists of 15 residues. CDR3 loop: CASSLVTGWTSEQYF. The CDR3 DNA reads as TGTGCCAGCAGCTTAGTGACAGGGTGGACGAGCGAGCAGTACTTC.

This chain connects TRBV27 to TRBJ1-3, with no clear D. Germline CDR1 reads MNHEY; CDR2 reads SMNVEV (reference sequence). The CDR3 loop spans 17 amino acids. The germline V and J ends were trimmed by 0 bases and 0 bases, with 12 bases remaining between them. The CDR3 loop reads CASSLSRGDFSGNTIYF. As DNA, the CDR3 is TGTGCCAGCAGTTTATCACGGGGTGACTTCTCTGGAAACACCATATATTTT.

The rearrangement joins TRBV11-2 to TRBJ2-3, with unresolved D. V was pared by 3 bases and J by 1 base, with 17 bases between. CDR3 length: 17 residues. Germline assignment: CDR1 SGHAT and CDR2 FQNNGV. The CDR3 DNA is TGTGCCAGCAGCTTGCGTTTGGCGAATCCTCGCACAGATACGCAGTATTTT. Its protein product is CASSLRLANPRTDTQYF.

This chain uses TRBV25-1 with TRBJ2-1; D perhaps matches TRBD1 (6 bases). The germline gives CDR1 MGHDK, CDR2 SYGVNS. This CDR3 region has 15 residues. Trimming pared 5 bases from V and 0 bases from J, leaving 11 bases between. The DNA for the CDR3 is TGTGCCAGCAGTCCTCCGGACAGCTCCTACAATGAGCAGTTCTTC. Its translation is CASSPPDSSYNEQFF.

The chain employs TRBV27 and TRBJ1-3; no clear D. The length of the CDR3 is 14 residues. Deletions cut 6 bases from V and 0 bases from J, with 9 bases between. Germline-derived CDR1 and CDR2 are MNHEY and SMNVEV (reference sequence). The CDR3 sequence: CASSVSRSGNTIYF. CDR3 nucleotides: TGTGCCAGCAGCGTTTCCCGCTCTGGAAACACCATATATTTT.

The chain couples TRBV11-2 to TRBJ1-3, with D perhaps TRBD1 (5 bases). Germline V CDR1 and CDR2: SGHAT, FQNNGV. The CDR3 totals 18 residues. Trimming stripped 2 bases from V and 0 bases from J, with 17 bases between. CDR3 DNA: TGTGCCAGCAGCTTATTCCCCAGGGACCCATCCTCTGGAAACACCATATATTTT. This translates into CASSLFPRDPSSGNTIYF.

The rearrangement links TRBV29-1 to TRBJ1-2, with 9 bases lining up with TRBD1. With V trimmed by 7 bases and J by 7 bases, 10 bases remained unmatched. Per the germline V gene, CDR1 is SQVTM and CDR2 is ANQGSEA. The CDR3 consists of 13 residues. The CDR3 reads CSAVDRGLSGYTF. CDR3 nucleotides: TGCAGCGCCGTGGACAGGGGTTTGAGTGGCTACACCTTC.

The rearrangement joins TRBV7-9 to TRBJ2-1; 9 bases are shared with TRBD2. This CDR3 spans 18 amino acids. V lost 2 bases and J lost 0; bases outside the gene matches: 8. Germline assignment: CDR1 SEHNR and CDR2 FQNEAQ (reference sequence). Written as DNA, the CDR3 is TGTGCCAGCAGCTTATCAGGGAGTAGCGGGAGCTCCTACAATGAGCAGTTCTTC. It codes for CASSLSGSSGSSYNEQFF.

This sequence joins TRBV28 and TRBJ2-7, with TRBD2 matching over 11 bases. Germline CDR1 reads MDHEN; CDR2 reads SYDVKM. V gave up 4 bases and J gave up 2 bases; unmatched junction bases: 4. This CDR3 spans 15 amino acids. DNA for the CDR3: TGTGCCAGCAGTTCTCTGACTAGCGGGACCTACGAGCAGTACTTC. It encodes CASSSLTSGTYEQYF.

In its sample, this clone was seen many times. V usage is TRBV29-1 and J usage is TRBJ1-1; no definite D call. Trimming removed 4 bases from V and 1 base from J, with 4 bases in between. The CDR3 sequence is 11 residues long. Germline values: CDR1 SQVTM, CDR2 ANQGSEA. CDR3 coding DNA: TGCAGCGTTGCGCCGAACACTGAAGCTTTCTTT. Its protein is CSVAPNTEAFF.

The chain uses TRBV18 and TRBJ2-1; 7 nucleotides agree with TRBD2. CDR3 length equals 15 residues. Trimming cost V 3 bases and J 0 bases; bases outside gene matches: 2. The germline V gene has CDR1 KGHSH and CDR2 LQKENI. CDR3 coding DNA: TGTGCCAGCTCACCGACTAGCAACTCCTACAATGAGCAGTTCTTC. Amino acid sequence: CASSPTSNSYNEQFF.

This clone was seen only once. V usage is TRBV15 and J usage is TRBJ2-1; no clear D gene. The CDR3 extends over 13 amino acids. Germline V gene lookup returns CDR1 LNHNV and CDR2 YYDKDF (reference sequence). The ends were cut back, 1 base at V and 5 bases at J, with 6 bases in the middle. The CDR3 nucleotides are TGTGCCACCAGCAGAGTTAGCAACAATGAGCAGTTCTTC. It specifies CATSRVSNNEQFF.